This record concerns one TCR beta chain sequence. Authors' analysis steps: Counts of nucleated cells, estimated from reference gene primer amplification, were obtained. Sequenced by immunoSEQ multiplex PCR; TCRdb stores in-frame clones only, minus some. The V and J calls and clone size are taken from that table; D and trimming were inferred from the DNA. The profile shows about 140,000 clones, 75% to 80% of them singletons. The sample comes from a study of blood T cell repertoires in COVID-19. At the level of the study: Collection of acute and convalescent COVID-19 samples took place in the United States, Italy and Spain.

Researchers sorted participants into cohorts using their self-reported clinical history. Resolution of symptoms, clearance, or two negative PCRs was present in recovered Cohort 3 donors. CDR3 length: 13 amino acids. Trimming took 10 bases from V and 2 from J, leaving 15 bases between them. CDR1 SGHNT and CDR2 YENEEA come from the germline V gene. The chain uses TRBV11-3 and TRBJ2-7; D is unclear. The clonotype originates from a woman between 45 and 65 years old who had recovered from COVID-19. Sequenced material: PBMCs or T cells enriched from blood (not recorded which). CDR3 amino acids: CAKVRSPAYEQYF. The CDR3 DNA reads TGTGCCAAAGTCCGGTCTCCGGCCTACGAGCAGTACTTC. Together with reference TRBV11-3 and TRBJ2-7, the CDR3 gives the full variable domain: EAGVVQSPRYKIIEKKQPVAFWCNPISGHNTLYWYLQNLGQGPELLIRYENEEAVDDSQLPKDRFSAERLKGVDSTLKIQPAELGDSAVYLCAKVRSPAYEQYFGPGTRLTVT.